This T cell receptor beta chain was found in a study of T-cell memory formation after mild COVID-19. In the study overall: The study found TCR clusters largely donor specific.

Germline CDR1 and CDR2: MNHEY and SVGAGI. This CDR3 is built from 13 residues. V gave up 5 bases and J gave up 6 bases; unmatched junction bases: 2. TCRdb reprocessed the 5' RACE reads via MiXCR and lists one record per CDR3 protein. The profile covers more than 150,000 distinct CDR3 sequences, with less than 20% appearing a single time and approximately 4% taken by the ten largest. The sequencing input was PBMCs or a T cell subset sorted from them (not recorded which). This receptor was obtained from a young man who had mild COVID-19 (a few samples of this study predate the infection). Cell type and time point are not known. The chain couples TRBV6-5 to TRBJ1-4, with 8 bases lining up with TRBD1. CDR3 coding DNA: TGTGCCAGCAGTGAGACAGGGGATGAAAAACTGTTTTTT. This translates into CASSETGDEKLFF.